This TCR beta chain was sequenced for a study of shared clonotypes between healthy human individuals. At the level of the study: The study used three CD4 naive, three CD4 memory, two CD8 naive and one CD8 memory plate per donor.

Replicate sorted-subset PCRs were loaded with 150 to 250 ng DNA, approximately 31,000 T cell genomes. Sequencing used immunoSEQ multiplex PCR; TCRdb keeps in-frame clones, though not all of them. The sample shows roughly 640,000 clones, around 67% of them seen only once. The CDR3 runs to 14 residues. The ends lost 6 bases at V and 5 bases at J; junction bases unmatched: 5. Germline V gene data show CDR1 as KGHSH and CDR2 as LQKENI. The rearrangement joins TRBV18 to TRBJ2-5, with 11 bases aligning to TRBD2. The sequence was obtained from a woman in her twenties or thirties in good health. Sequencing was carried out using memory CD4+ T cells sorted from blood. Subset given: CD45RA-negative fraction. The CDR3 nucleotides are TGTGCCAGCTCCAAACTAGCGGGAGTTGAGACCCAGTACTTC. Translation: CASSKLAGVETQYF.